Below, 2 T cell receptor beta chains from the same sample are listed, as sequenced in a study of T-cell reconstitution after alpha-beta-depleted transplantation in children. Construction of the TCRbeta library involved unique molecular identifiers. TCRdb analysed the PCR reads with MiXCR anew, one entry per CDR3 protein. The table has around 600,000 distinct CDR3 sequences, around a sixth seen once. The sample consisted of PBMCs from the stem cell graft donor, taken from the stem cell graft. The receptors were sampled from a human donor who donated a stem cell graft to a child with acute myeloid leukemia.

Comment on this clonotype: Since the CDR3 does not end with the conserved phenylalanine or tryptophan, this likely comes from a read error. This rearrangement joins TRBV5-6 to TRBJ1-5, with TRBD1 identical over 9 bases. Germline V gives CDR1 SGHDT, CDR2 YYEEEE. J gave up 6 bases and V 4 bases, and 5 bases lay outside the gene matches. There are 14 residues in the CDR3. The CDR3 here is CASSAGQGGQPQHI. In DNA form, the CDR3 reads TGTGCCAGCAGCGCGGGACAGGGCGGTCAGCCCCAGCATATT.

This clonotype has a count of ten or more. This rearrangement joins TRBV20-1 to TRBJ2-1; TRBD1 agrees at 11 bases. Germline assignment: CDR1 DFQATT and CDR2 SNEGSKA (reference sequence). The CDR3 spans 13 residues. V dropped 8 bases and J dropped 7; count of bases not matched to a gene: 7. CDR3 loop: CSFGQGAGNEQFF. The DNA for the CDR3 is TGCAGTTTCGGACAGGGGGCGGGGAATGAGCAGTTCTTC.